Detailed here is one T cell receptor (beta chain). Its antigen is not known. The sample originates from a study of T cell responses to AZD1222 COVID-19 vaccine. Study context: Doses given second, at about 4 or about 12 weeks, were pooled.

Study-wide results and limits: The peak T cell response came first, and repertoires were sampled only after it. Donor demographics were predominantly white British with a female majority; clonal diversity may be underestimated.

The method was immunoSEQ multiplex PCR; TCRdb's version includes in-frame clones alone and lacks a portion of them. Here the sample spans 140,000 to 150,000 clones, 90% to 95% being singletons. The CDR3 covers 14 residues. Deletions cut 4 bases from V and 0 bases from J, with 9 bases between. Germline V lookup: CDR1 SGHTA, CDR2 FQGNSA. The receptor was isolated from an adult in good health. Sequencing used peripheral blood, obtained on day 0 of AZD1222 vaccination. V and J are TRBV7-2 and TRBJ2-5, with D unresolved. CDR3: CASSSRAYQETQYF. For the CDR3, the DNA is TGTGCCAGCAGCTCTCGCGCCTACCAAGAGACCCAGTACTTC. Based on the CDR3 plus reference TRBV7-2 and TRBJ2-5, the full variable domain is GAGVSQSPSNKVTEKGKDVELRCDPISGHTALYWYRQSLGQGLEFLIYFQGNSAPDKSGLPSDRFSAERTGGSVSTLTIQRTQQEDSAVYLCASSSRAYQETQYFGPGTRLLVL.